Listed below are T cell receptor beta chains from one sample, sequenced in a study of blood T cell repertoires in COVID-19. Generated by immunoSEQ multiplex PCR, the TCRdb table keeps only in-frame clones and is missing some. In the table there are around 50,000 clones, 90% of which are singletons. The sequenced sample consisted of peripheral blood. These receptors came from a human donor in a cohort sampled during active COVID-19. CDR3s include the opening cysteine and the closing phenylalanine or tryptophan. D genes are given only for firm matches. Rows may omit the clone size; those that give it use once, few, many or a size class.

j_call: TRBJ1-2; v_call: TRBV7-9; d_call: TRBD1; cdr3_length: 15; clone_size: once; cdr3_aa: CASSGRPGQNYGYTF; cdr3_nt: TGTGCCAGCAGCGGAAGACCGGGACAGAACTATGGCTACACCTTC
j_call: TRBJ2-6; v_call: TRBV5-1; d_call: -; cdr3_length: 15; clone_size: -; cdr3_aa: CASSYSNSGANVLTF; cdr3_nt: TGCGCCAGCAGTTATAGCAACTCTGGGGCCAACGTCCTGACTTTC
j_call: TRBJ1-3; v_call: TRBV27; d_call: -; cdr3_length: 14; clone_size: -; cdr3_aa: CASSLRGNGNTIYF; cdr3_nt: TGTGCCAGCAGTTTAAGGGGGAATGGAAACACCATATATTTT
j_call: TRBJ2-1; v_call: TRBV5-6; d_call: TRBD2; cdr3_length: 17; clone_size: -; cdr3_aa: CASSYGLAALTYNEQFF; cdr3_nt: TGTGCCAGCAGCTACGGACTAGCGGCCCTTACTTACAATGAGCAGTTCTTC
j_call: TRBJ1-2; v_call: TRBV27; d_call: -; cdr3_length: 13; clone_size: -; cdr3_aa: CASSLGGFYGYTF; cdr3_nt: TGTGCCAGCAGTTTGGGGGGGTTCTATGGCTACACCTTC
j_call: TRBJ2-1; v_call: TRBV6-5; d_call: -; cdr3_length: 15; clone_size: -; cdr3_aa: CASTLHVGAGNEQFF; cdr3_nt: TGTGCCAGCACCCTCCATGTAGGAGCGGGCAATGAGCAGTTCTTC
j_call: TRBJ2-3; v_call: TRBV6-1; d_call: -; cdr3_length: 14; clone_size: -; cdr3_aa: CASSEAGTTDTQYF; cdr3_nt: TGTGCCAGCAGTGAAGCGGGCACAACAGATACGCAGTATTTT
j_call: TRBJ2-1; v_call: TRBV29-1; d_call: TRBD2; cdr3_length: 17; clone_size: -; cdr3_aa: CSVEDSASGSWNNEQFF; cdr3_nt: TGCAGCGTTGAAGATTCGGCTAGCGGGAGCTGGAACAATGAGCAGTTCTTC
j_call: TRBJ2-1; v_call: TRBV9; d_call: TRBD2; cdr3_length: 18; clone_size: -; cdr3_aa: CASSAQQLPGLADNEQFF; cdr3_nt: TGTGCCAGCAGCGCCCAACAGTTACCGGGACTAGCGGACAATGAGCAGTTCTTC
j_call: TRBJ2-1; v_call: TRBV11-3; d_call: -; cdr3_length: 15; clone_size: -; cdr3_aa: CASSLGPGLGNEQFF; cdr3_nt: TGTGCCAGCAGCTTAGGGCCGGGATTGGGCAATGAGCAGTTCTTC
j_call: TRBJ2-3; v_call: TRBV16; d_call: -; cdr3_length: 15; clone_size: -; cdr3_aa: CASTQGGHSTDTQYF; cdr3_nt: TGTGCCAGCACCCAAGGCGGTCATAGCACAGATACGCAGTATTTT
j_call: TRBJ2-4; v_call: TRBV7-9; d_call: TRBD1; cdr3_length: 15; clone_size: -; cdr3_aa: CASSLTGGLGNIQYF; cdr3_nt: TGTGCCAGCAGCTTGACAGGGGGACTCGGAAACATTCAGTACTTC
j_call: TRBJ2-3; v_call: TRBV11-2; d_call: TRBD2; cdr3_length: 17; clone_size: -; cdr3_aa: CASSLAWGAGGPDTQYF; cdr3_nt: TGTGCCAGCAGCTTAGCTTGGGGGGCGGGAGGGCCAGATACGCAGTATTTT
j_call: TRBJ2-7; v_call: TRBV5-5; d_call: TRBD1; cdr3_length: 15; clone_size: -; cdr3_aa: CASSSRDRGGYEQYF; cdr3_nt: TGTGCCAGCAGCTCAAGGGACAGGGGGGGCTACGAGCAGTACTTC
j_call: TRBJ2-7; v_call: TRBV28; d_call: -; cdr3_length: 14; clone_size: -; cdr3_aa: CASSLLGRVHEQYF; cdr3_nt: TGTGCCAGCAGTTTATTAGGCAGGGTGCACGAGCAGTACTTC
j_call: TRBJ2-1; v_call: TRBV29-1; d_call: -; cdr3_length: 12; clone_size: -; cdr3_aa: CSVEAGVPRQFF; cdr3_nt: TGCAGCGTTGAAGCGGGGGTCCCACGGCAGTTCTTC
j_call: TRBJ2-5; v_call: TRBV10-3; d_call: TRBD2; cdr3_length: 16; clone_size: -; cdr3_aa: CAISYGGSGRVETQYF; cdr3_nt: TGTGCCATCAGTTACGGGGGTAGCGGGAGAGTGGAGACCCAGTACTTC
j_call: TRBJ2-1; v_call: TRBV4-1; d_call: -; cdr3_length: 15; clone_size: -; cdr3_aa: CASSQGFTGINEQFF; cdr3_nt: TGCGCCAGCAGCCAAGGGTTTACAGGGATCAATGAGCAGTTCTTC
j_call: TRBJ2-7; v_call: TRBV2; d_call: -; cdr3_length: 16; clone_size: -; cdr3_aa: CASSGQPYYSSYEQYF; cdr3_nt: TGTGCCAGCAGTGGACAGCCCTACTACAGCTCCTACGAGCAGTACTTC
j_call: TRBJ2-7; v_call: TRBV2; d_call: TRBD2; cdr3_length: 14; clone_size: -; cdr3_aa: CASSYQAGAYEQYF; cdr3_nt: TGTGCCAGCAGTTATCAAGCGGGAGCCTACGAGCAGTACTTC
j_call: TRBJ2-3; v_call: TRBV9; d_call: TRBD2; cdr3_length: 16; clone_size: -; cdr3_aa: CASSVVSGRSTDTQYF; cdr3_nt: TGTGCCAGCAGCGTAGTTAGCGGGAGGTCCACAGATACGCAGTATTTT
j_call: TRBJ2-7; v_call: TRBV27; d_call: TRBD1; cdr3_length: 13; clone_size: -; cdr3_aa: CASSRQGRGEQYF; cdr3_nt: TGTGCCAGCAGCCGACAGGGAAGGGGCGAGCAGTACTTC
j_call: TRBJ2-5; v_call: TRBV19; d_call: TRBD1; cdr3_length: 13; clone_size: -; cdr3_aa: CASQTGNQETQYF; cdr3_nt: TGTGCCAGTCAGACAGGGAACCAAGAGACCCAGTACTTC
j_call: TRBJ2-3; v_call: TRBV28; d_call: TRBD2; cdr3_length: 15; clone_size: -; cdr3_aa: CASSLSGGPTDTQYF; cdr3_nt: TGTGCCAGCAGTCTAAGCGGGGGACCCACAGATACGCAGTATTTT
j_call: TRBJ2-7; v_call: TRBV4-1; d_call: TRBD2; cdr3_length: 17; clone_size: -; cdr3_aa: CASSPGLAGERVHEQYF; cdr3_nt: TGCGCCAGCAGCCCTGGACTAGCGGGAGAACGCGTCCACGAGCAGTACTTC
j_call: TRBJ1-4; v_call: TRBV27; d_call: -; cdr3_length: 14; clone_size: -; cdr3_aa: CASSLSREGEKLFF; cdr3_nt: TGTGCCAGCAGTTTATCCAGGGAGGGTGAAAAACTGTTTTTT
j_call: TRBJ1-2; v_call: TRBV19; d_call: TRBD1; cdr3_length: 15; clone_size: -; cdr3_aa: CASSQKGTGVYGYTF; cdr3_nt: TGTGCCAGTAGTCAAAAGGGGACAGGGGTTTATGGCTACACCTTC
j_call: TRBJ2-3; v_call: TRBV19; d_call: TRBD1; cdr3_length: 14; clone_size: -; cdr3_aa: CASSQQGWTDTQYF; cdr3_nt: TGTGCCAGTAGTCAACAGGGGTGGACAGATACGCAGTATTTT
j_call: TRBJ2-3; v_call: TRBV12-5; d_call: -; cdr3_length: 15; clone_size: -; cdr3_aa: CASGLGHSTGDTQYF; cdr3_nt: TGTGCTAGTGGTTTGGGCCATAGCACCGGAGATACGCAGTATTTT
j_call: TRBJ1-1; v_call: TRBV5-6; d_call: -; cdr3_length: 14; clone_size: -; cdr3_aa: CASSRGTGNTEAFF; cdr3_nt: TGTGCCAGCAGCAGAGGTACAGGGAACACTGAAGCTTTCTTT
j_call: TRBJ2-1; v_call: TRBV18; d_call: -; cdr3_length: 17; clone_size: -; cdr3_aa: CASSPGFGQGQLNEQFF; cdr3_nt: TGTGCCAGCTCACCCGGATTTGGGCAGGGTCAACTGAATGAGCAGTTCTTC
j_call: TRBJ2-1; v_call: TRBV9; d_call: -; cdr3_length: 14; clone_size: -; cdr3_aa: CASSAISGGNEQFF; cdr3_nt: TGTGCCAGCAGCGCGATCTCGGGTGGCAATGAGCAGTTCTTC
j_call: TRBJ2-3; v_call: TRBV10-3; d_call: TRBD1; cdr3_length: 15; clone_size: once; cdr3_aa: CAIRNGQGITDTQYF; cdr3_nt: TGTGCCATCAGAAATGGACAGGGGATCACGGATACGCAGTATTTT